This TCR beta chain was documented in a study of cytomegalovirus exposure and HLA in healthy donors. Broader study findings: In a later analysis, several top co-occurrence clusters appeared linked to parvovirus B19, influenza, CMV and Epstein-Barr virus. A further, later analysis showed that HLA-associated TCR beta chains (compared with equally common others) were more clonally expanded. Researchers counted about 150 TCR beta chains as cytomegalovirus-associated.

Both 60 Vbeta primers and 13 Jbeta primers went into the PCR. The method was immunoSEQ multiplex PCR; TCRdb's version includes in-frame clones alone and lacks a portion of them. The sample holds approximately 190,000 clones, 82% seen once. In the case of this clone: Antigen: not known.

The V gene's germline CDR1 is MDHEN and CDR2 SYDVKM. The J segment lost 6 bases and the V segment lost 3 bases, leaving 9 bases of the junction unmatched. The CDR3 spans 16 residues. The donors gave bone marrow, and they were healthy. This clonotype was obtained from a young woman in good health and CMV-seronegative. The chain combines TRBV28 with TRBJ1-4, with 8 positions matching TRBD1. The material sequenced was PBMCs. The CDR3 loop is CASSFRAGQGDEKLFF. As DNA, the CDR3 is TGTGCCAGCAGTTTCAGGGCCGGACAGGGAGATGAAAAACTGTTTTTT.